The 22 T cell receptor beta chains given below trace back to one sample, sequenced in a study of coeliac disease. General study points: Active celiac intraepithelial and lamina propria samples had lower TRB and TRG clonality than control samples.

Generated by immunoSEQ multiplex PCR, the TCRdb table keeps only in-frame clones and is missing some. This sample has more than 650 clones, with around 67% found just once. Their target antigens are unknown. Source material: intraepithelial lymphocytes from the gut. These TCRs come from a woman in her 30s with active celiac disease.

The chain employs TRBV7-9 and TRBJ2-7, with D tentatively TRBD2 (7 bases). The CDR3 has 18 amino acids. Germline CDR1 and CDR2: SEHNR and FQNEAQ (reference sequence). V shed 4 bases and J shed 2 bases, with 24 bases lying between them. For the CDR3, the DNA is TGTGCCAGCAGCTCCTCGGGGGGCCAGGTGGGTCTCCCCTACGAGCAGTACTTC. It is translated as CASSSSGGQVGLPYEQYF.

The chain uses TRBV6-5 and TRBJ2-1, with a tentative D call TRBD2 (5 bases). Trimming removed 7 bases at V and 0 bases at J, with 10 bases between. This CDR3 spans 14 amino acids. Germline assignment: CDR1 MNHEY and CDR2 SVGAGI. The CDR3 loop reads CASTPGVSYNEQFF. In nucleotides, the CDR3 is TGTGCCAGCACCCCCGGGGTCTCCTACAATGAGCAGTTCTTC.

The rearrangement uses TRBV5-4 and TRBJ2-3; 7 bases match TRBD1. J was trimmed by 2 bases and V by 4 bases; bases with no gene match: 7. Germline assignment: CDR1 SGHNT and CDR2 YYREEE (reference sequence). This CDR3 has 15 residues. In DNA form, the CDR3 reads TGTGCCAGCAGCCGACCGGACAGGTTCACAGATACGCAGTATTTT. This codes for CASSRPDRFTDTQYF.

This clone was found a few times. This chain links TRBV6-6 with TRBJ1-4; a possible D gene is TRBD1 (6 bases). The germline gives CDR1 MNHNY, CDR2 SVGAGI (reference sequence). The CDR3 covers 15 residues. V gave up 5 bases and J gave up 4 bases, with 14 bases separating them. CDR3 loop: CASSPNRAFNEKLFF. The CDR3 bases are TGTGCCAGCAGTCCAAACAGGGCCTTTAATGAAAAACTGTTTTTT.

CDR3 amino acids: CASSLWGGPGANVLTF. CDR3 bases: TGTGCCAGCAGTTTATGGGGGGGTCCTGGGGCCAACGTCCTGACTTTC. The V and J genes are TRBV27 and TRBJ2-6; 7 nucleotides align to TRBD2. This CDR3 is 16 amino acids long. V was clipped by 1 base and J by 2 bases; unmatched bases: 2. CDR1 and CDR2 from the germline V gene are MNHEY and SMNVEV (reference sequence).

V is TRBV28 and J is TRBJ2-7; D is undetermined. Per germline, CDR1 MDHEN and CDR2 SYDVKM. Trimming cost V 6 bases and J 5 bases, with 14 bases left between them. The CDR3 contains 13 residues. The CDR3 coding sequence is TGTGCCAGCAGCCCAAAAGACTGGGACGAGCAGTACTTC. Its protein product is CASSPKDWDEQYF.

About this clone: A read error may account for a junction end that differs from germline. The V call is TRBV4-1, the J call TRBJ1-2; 7 nucleotides line up with TRBD1. Germline V CDR1 and CDR2: MGHRA, YSYEKL. CDR3 size: 16 residues. Written as DNA, the CDR3 is TGCGCCAGCAGCCAAACTCATGATCCGGGACAGCGATATTTGGCCTTC. The encoded protein is CASSQTHDPGQRYLAF.

This clone was picked up a small number of times. V gene TRBV7-9 combines with J gene TRBJ1-4, with TRBD1 as a possible D gene (5 bases). Trimming removed 11 bases from V and 3 bases from J, with 10 bases in between. The CDR3 totals 12 residues. Germline V gives CDR1 SEHNR, CDR2 FQNEAQ (reference sequence). Here the CDR3 DNA reads TGTGCCGTGGCGGGGCCTAATGAAAAACTGTTTTTT. Translation: CAVAGPNEKLFF.

The rearrangement joins TRBV4-1 to TRBJ2-3, with 7 positions matching TRBD2. This CDR3 has 15 residues. Germline V gene lookup returns CDR1 MGHRA and CDR2 YSYEKL. The trim removed 3 bases at V and 0 bases at J, leaving 3 bases unmatched. The CDR3, as DNA: TGCGCCAGCAGCCAGTGGGGGGGGAGCACAGATACGCAGTATTTT. Translation gives CASSQWGGSTDTQYF.

The V and J genes are TRBV5-6 and TRBJ1-2; no firm D call. Germline values: CDR1 SGHDT, CDR2 YYEEEE. The CDR3 is 16 amino acids. The V end lost 7 bases, the J end lost 4 bases, and 23 bases lay between the germline ends. The CDR3, as DNA: TGTGCCAGCGCGCCGTGCAATAGTCGAAAGATCTATGGCTACACCTTC. The encoded protein is CASAPCNSRKIYGYTF.

The chain recombines TRBV27 with TRBJ1-1; D is possibly TRBD1 (5 bases). The CDR3 runs 14 residues. CDR1 and CDR2 from the germline V gene are MNHEY and SMNVEV (reference sequence). Trimming pared 0 bases from V and 2 bases from J, leaving 7 bases between. The CDR3 region has the DNA TGTGCCAGCAGTTTATCAGGGGAAAACACTGAAGCTTTCTTT. It encodes CASSLSGENTEAFF.

The chain employs TRBV2 and TRBJ1-2; weak D call: TRBD1 (6 bases). Trimming removed 6 bases from V and 8 bases from J, with 13 bases in between. This CDR3 is built from 12 residues. Germline V gene sequence: CDR1 SNHLY, CDR2 FYNNEI. The CDR3: CASRTGFLGYTF. The DNA for the CDR3 is TGTGCCAGCAGAACAGGGTTTCTCGGCTACACCTTC.

This clone was seen once. CDR3 protein: CASSELHEQYF. The DNA of the CDR3 is TGTGCCAGCAGTGAACTCCACGAGCAGTACTTC. This chain joins TRBV6-1 and TRBJ2-7; no clear D gene. The ends were cut back, 2 bases at V and 5 bases at J, with 4 bases in the middle. Per the germline V gene, CDR1 is MNHNS and CDR2 is SASEGT. There are 11 residues in the CDR3.

The CDR3 sequence: CASSLGGGKWNTEAFF. CDR3 bases: TGTGCCAGCAGCTTAGGGGGGGGGAAGTGGAACACTGAAGCTTTCTTT. The gene calls are TRBV7-9 and TRBJ1-1; D perhaps matches TRBD1 (5 bases). The V gene lost 1 base and the J gene lost 1 base, with 13 bases spanning the gap. The germline V gene has CDR1 SEHNR and CDR2 FQNEAQ (reference sequence). The CDR3 spans 16 residues.

The V gene is TRBV11-1, the J gene TRBJ2-7, with TRBD2 matching 14 bases. With V trimmed by 3 bases and J by 6 bases, 16 bases remained unmatched. This CDR3 has 19 residues. CDR1 and CDR2 (germline): SGHAT, FQDESV (reference sequence). The CDR3 bases are TGTGCCAGCAGCTTCTTCAGACTAGCGGGAGGGCCGGTCCTGAGCGAGCAGTACTTC. Its protein is CASSFFRLAGGPVLSEQYF.

The chain has TRBV4-1 and TRBJ2-6; no firm D call. V shed 5 bases and J shed 5 bases, with 22 bases lying between them. The CDR3 sequence is 18 residues long. Germline values: CDR1 MGHRA, CDR2 YSYEKL. The CDR3 sequence is CASSVDGEPQSRANVLTF. CDR3 nucleotides: TGCGCCAGCAGCGTGGATGGAGAACCACAAAGTCGGGCCAACGTCCTGACTTTC.

The sample holds one count of this clone. V is TRBV6-5 and J is TRBJ2-7, with 8 positions matching TRBD1. The ends lost 4 bases at V and 7 bases at J; junction bases unmatched: 9. Germline lookup yields CDR1 MNHEY and CDR2 SVGAGI. This CDR3 spans 14 amino acids. Here the CDR3 reads CASSLRQGSGEQYF. DNA of the CDR3: TGTGCCAGCAGTTTGAGACAGGGGTCGGGAGAGCAGTACTTC.

The CDR3 sequence: CASTIGGPEAFF. For the CDR3, the DNA is TGTGCCAGCACCATAGGGGGACCTGAAGCTTTCTTT. This chain uses TRBV6-6 with TRBJ1-1, with D maybe TRBD1 (6 bases). The length of the CDR3 is 12 residues. Germline CDR1 MNHNY, CDR2 SVGAGI (reference sequence). Trimming removed 7 bases from V and 6 bases from J, with 12 bases in between.

This chain connects TRBV28 to TRBJ1-5, with D hard to call. The V gene's germline CDR1 is MDHEN and CDR2 SYDVKM. V lost 3 bases and J lost 4, with 10 bases in between. The CDR3 contains 14 residues. CDR3 residues: CASSFAGWNQPQHF. The CDR3 DNA reads as TGTGCCAGCAGTTTTGCCGGGTGGAATCAGCCCCAGCATTTT.

The V and J genes are TRBV7-6 and TRBJ1-1; D is possibly TRBD1 (6 bases). CDR3 length: 15 amino acids. CDR1 is SGHVS and CDR2 is FNYEAQ in the germline V gene. With 5 bases removed from V and 2 bases from J, the gap between germline ends came to 15 bases. CDR3 coding DNA: TGTGCCAGCAGCGCAAGACAGGCCTACAACACTGAAGCTTTCTTT. It yields the protein CASSARQAYNTEAFF.

This chain joins TRBV30 and TRBJ1-1; D is ambiguous. Trimming pared 0 bases from V and 7 bases from J, leaving 9 bases between. CDR3 length equals 12 residues. Germline CDR1 GTSNPN, CDR2 SVGIG (reference sequence). The CDR3 reads CAWSVPSVEAFF. CDR3 sequence (DNA): TGTGCCTGGAGTGTCCCATCGGTTGAAGCTTTCTTT.

The chain combines TRBV9 with TRBJ1-1, with D possibly being TRBD1 (5 bases). CDR3 length: 15 amino acids. The germline CDR1 and CDR2 sequences are SGDLS and YYNGEE. V shed 0 bases and J shed 8 bases, with 17 bases lying between them. The DNA for the CDR3 is TGTGCCAGCAGCGTAGTAGGACGGGGGAGCCAAGAAGCTTTCTTT. Protein sequence: CASSVVGRGSQEAFF.